This passage covers 21 T cell receptor beta chains from one sample sequenced in a study of T-cell reconstitution after alpha-beta-depleted transplantation in children. The library targeted TCRbeta and was prepared with unique molecular identifiers. Using its own MiXCR run on the PCR reads, TCRdb lists one record per CDR3 protein. The top ten hold approximately 1% of the sample, which has around 680,000 distinct CDR3 sequences, around 16% seen once. The sequences come from PBMCs from the stem cell graft donor, collected from the stem cell graft. The receptors derive from a human donor who donated a stem cell graft to a child with acute myeloid leukemia.

This chain uses TRBV6-5 with TRBJ1-1; D gene unclear. With 2 bases removed from V and 6 bases from J, the gap between germline ends came to 10 bases. The V gene's germline CDR1 is MNHEY and CDR2 SVGAGI. The CDR3 consists of 13 residues. The CDR3 loop is CASSYRAPSEAFF. In nucleotides, the CDR3 is TGTGCCAGCAGTTACCGGGCCCCCTCTGAAGCTTTCTTT.

In this sample, this clonotype turned up many times. The V and J genes are TRBV10-1 and TRBJ2-1; 8 bases map to TRBD2. With V trimmed by 2 bases and J by 5 bases, 8 bases remained unmatched. Germline assignment: CDR1 WNHNN and CDR2 SYGVQD (reference sequence). CDR3 length: 16 amino acids. The CDR3 sequence: CASSETKAGAHNEQFF. CDR3 sequence (DNA): TGCGCCAGCAGTGAGACCAAAGCGGGGGCCCACAATGAGCAGTTCTTC.

This clonotype occurred a few times. This chain uses TRBV11-3 with TRBJ2-3; D tentatively fits TRBD1 or TRBD2 (5 bases each). The CDR3 sequence is 17 residues long. Germline CDR1 reads SGHNT; CDR2 reads YENEEA. V lost 5 bases to trimming and J lost 0 bases, with 18 bases between them. The CDR3 spells CASSRRVGTYSTDTQYF. The CDR3 region has the DNA TGTGCCAGCAGCCGTAGAGTCGGGACCTATAGCACAGATACGCAGTATTTT.

This chain connects TRBV7-9 to TRBJ2-3; the D call may be TRBD1 or TRBD2 (5 bases each). Germline V gives CDR1 SEHNR, CDR2 FQNEAQ (reference sequence). The V end was cut by 0 bases, the J end by 2 bases, with 12 bases between. The CDR3 contains 16 residues. CDR3 loop: CASSLALGVLTDTQYF. The CDR3 DNA sequence: TGTGCCAGCAGCTTAGCTTTGGGGGTCCTCACAGATACGCAGTATTTT. The whole variable domain, remainder taken from reference TRBV7-9 and TRBJ2-3, is DTGVSQNPRHKITKRGQNVTFRCDPISEHNRLYWYRQTLGQGPEFLTYFQNEAQLEKSRLLSDRFSAERPKGSFSTLEIQRTEQGDSAMYLCASSLALGVLTDTQYFGPGTRLTVL.

The chain employs TRBV12-3 or TRBV12-4 and TRBJ1-1; 8 nucleotides align to TRBD1. J was trimmed by 0 bases and V by 6 bases; bases with no gene match: 12. The CDR3 is 17 residues long. The CDR3 loop is CASRPNRGLGVNTEAFF. Here the CDR3 DNA reads TGTGCCAGCAGGCCTAACAGGGGGTTAGGGGTGAACACTGAAGCTTTCTTT.

The chain joins TRBV5-1 to TRBJ2-4; a weak D match, TRBD2 (5 bases). V dropped 6 bases and J dropped 8 bases, with 9 bases sitting between them. CDR3 length: 11 amino acids. In germline, CDR1 is SGHRS, CDR2 YFSETQ. The chain's CDR3 is CASKDGDIQYF. DNA of the CDR3: TGCGCCAGCAAAGACGGGGACATTCAGTACTTC.

Concerning this clonotype: An end of the junction does not agree with germline; a read error may underlie this. The V gene is TRBV20-1, the J gene TRBJ2-3; 9 bases fit TRBD2. CDR3 length equals 17 residues. Germline V gene data show CDR1 as DFQATT and CDR2 as SNEGSKA (reference sequence). The CDR3 DNA reads TGCTGTGCTAGTTCTGGACCCGCGCTAGCGGGGACAGATACGCAGTATTTT. Translation gives CCASSGPALAGTDTQYF.

Regarding this clonotype: One junction end does not reproduce the germline sequence, and a read error may be involved. The chain carries TRBV15 and TRBJ2-2, with D hard to call. CDR3 size: 16 residues. The germline CDR1 and CDR2 sequences are LNHNV and YYDKDF (reference sequence). The chain's CDR3 is CATSRGTTANSGELFF. The CDR3 nucleotides read TGTGCCACCAGCAGAGGAACGACCGCGAACTCCGGGGAGCTGTTTTTT.

This clonotype was detected many times. The chain employs TRBV20-1 and TRBJ1-5, with 10 bases identical to TRBD1. The CDR3 runs 16 residues. CDR1 and CDR2 from the germline V gene are DFQATT and SNEGSKA (reference sequence). Losses at the gene ends were 6 bases for V and 7 bases for J; bases not matched to a gene: 15. CDR3 nucleotides: TGCAGTGCAACGTCCGGGACAGGGGACGGTGGACAGCCCCAGCATTTT. Amino acid sequence: CSATSGTGDGGQPQHF.

This clonotype has at least ten counts. The V and J genes are TRBV20-1 and TRBJ1-5; D perhaps matches TRBD1 (6 bases). CDR3 size: 17 residues. Germline loops: CDR1 DFQATT, CDR2 SNEGSKA (reference sequence). The V gene lost 2 bases and the J gene lost 1 base, with 18 bases spanning the gap. CDR3 loop: CSARKYGGAQSNQPQHF. The CDR3 DNA reads as TGCAGTGCTAGAAAATATGGGGGGGCCCAGAGCAATCAGCCCCAGCATTTT.

With respect to this clonotype: A read error may account for a junction end that differs from germline. The chain carries TRBV20-1 and TRBJ2-1; D gene uncertain. This CDR3 spans 12 amino acids. Germline V gene data show CDR1 as DFQATT and CDR2 as SNEGSKA (reference sequence). The CDR3 here is CSARVDRNEEFF. The DNA of the CDR3 is TGCAGTGCTAGAGTAGACCGAAATGAGGAGTTCTTC.

This clonotype was detected a few times. This chain uses TRBV30 with TRBJ2-7; D not certain. Between the trimmed V and J ends, which lost 1 base and 5 bases, there was a span of 9 bases. The CDR3 is 12 amino acids. The germline CDR1 and CDR2 sequences are GTSNPN and SVGIG (reference sequence). The CDR3 DNA reads as TGTGCCTGGAGTGGTAGGGCCCACGAGCAGTACTTC. Protein product: CAWSGRAHEQYF.

As concerns this clonotype: This may come from a read error, since a much larger clone is one base off. V is TRBV11-1 and J is TRBJ2-5, with TRBD1 identical over 9 bases. J was trimmed by 2 bases and V by 4 bases; bases with no gene match: 14. The CDR3 consists of 18 residues. Germline values: CDR1 SGHAT, CDR2 FQDESV (reference sequence). Written as DNA, the CDR3 is TGTGCCAGCAGCTCGGGAGTAGGATACAGGGGGCCACAAGAGACCCAGTACTTC. Translated: CASSSGVGYRGPQETQYF.

This clonotype was recorded at least ten times. The chain carries TRBV29-1 and TRBJ2-3; D not certain. Germline CDR1 is SQVTM and CDR2 is ANQGSEA. The V gene lost 3 bases and the J gene lost 0 bases, with 10 bases spanning the gap. The CDR3 has 14 residues. CDR3 amino acids: CSVEAQPSTDTQYF. CDR3 sequence (DNA): TGCAGCGTTGAGGCACAGCCTAGCACAGATACGCAGTATTTT.

This clonotype was picked up many times. The chain joins TRBV6-5 to TRBJ2-5; D call uncertain. Deletions cut 0 bases from V and 2 bases from J, with 7 bases between. The CDR3 is made up of 14 amino acids. In germline, CDR1 is MNHEY, CDR2 SVGAGI. The CDR3 here is CASSYSVLQETQYF. In nucleotides, the CDR3 is TGTGCCAGCAGTTACTCGGTCTTACAAGAGACCCAGTACTTC.

J is TRBJ2-7 and V is TRBV7-9, with a possible D match to TRBD2 (6 bases). The germline V gene has CDR1 SEHNR and CDR2 FQNEAQ (reference sequence). Trimming took off 4 bases at V and 2 bases at J, with 12 bases between the two ends. The CDR3 has 14 amino acids. For the CDR3, the DNA is TGTGCCAGCAGCTCCGGGACTTCAGCCTACGAGCAGTACTTC. It yields the protein CASSSGTSAYEQYF.

For the CDR3, the DNA is TGCAGTGCTAGACCGGGGAGTACAGGGGGCTCGGGAAACACCATATATTTT. This gives the protein CSARPGSTGGSGNTIYF. The chain carries TRBV20-1 and TRBJ1-3, with 9 bases fitting TRBD1. Trimming cost V 2 bases and J 4 bases; bases outside gene matches: 12. The CDR3 is made up of 17 amino acids. Germline V CDR1 and CDR2: DFQATT, SNEGSKA (reference sequence).

In this sample, this clonotype turned up many times. This rearrangement joins TRBV20-1 to TRBJ1-2, with 10 bases lining up with TRBD1. CDR3 length: 14 residues. The V segment lost 5 bases and the J segment 2 bases; nucleotides outside the gene matches: 5. The germline V gene encodes CDR1 DFQATT and CDR2 SNEGSKA (reference sequence). This CDR3 reads CSAGQGVGNYGYTF. For the CDR3, the DNA is TGCAGTGCTGGACAGGGGGTGGGGAACTATGGCTACACCTTC.

This clonotype was picked up many times. This sequence joins TRBV5-1 and TRBJ2-3; D is unclear. V lost 5 bases, J lost 6 bases, and 13 bases lay in between. The CDR3 contains 13 residues. The germline CDR1 and CDR2 sequences are SGHRS and YFSETQ. CDR3 DNA sequence: TGCGCCAGCAGAATCGTCGTAGAGGATACGCAGTATTTT. This gives the protein CASRIVVEDTQYF.

This chain links TRBV25-1 with TRBJ1-1, with TRBD1 matching 7 bases. The CDR3 length is 15 residues. J was trimmed by 5 bases and V by 4 bases; bases with no gene match: 10. Looked up from germline, CDR1 is MGHDK and CDR2 is SYGVNS. CDR3 in DNA: TGTGCCAGCAGTGGTATACAGGGGATGGGGACTGAAGCTTTCTTT. Protein sequence: CASSGIQGMGTEAFF.

The V and J genes are TRBV27 and TRBJ2-1, with D maybe TRBD1 (5 bases). Looked up from germline, CDR1 is MNHEY and CDR2 is SMNVEV (reference sequence). V lost 5 bases and J 9 bases, leaving 14 bases between the germline ends. This CDR3 comprises 13 residues. The CDR3 nucleotides are TGTGCCAGCAGTGCCTCCCGCCAGGGTGAGCAGTTCTTC. Translating it yields CASSASRQGEQFF.